One sample yielded the 14 T cell receptor beta chains listed below, sequenced in a study of cytomegalovirus exposure and HLA in healthy donors. The primer mix had 60 Vbeta and 13 Jbeta primers. TCRdb keeps only in-frame clones here, not all; method: immunoSEQ multiplex PCR. The data show 100,000 to 150,000 clones, roughly 78% seen once. Sequencing input: PBMCs. The receptors here all came from a man aged 25 to 40 in good health and CMV-seronegative.

The rearrangement joins TRBV7-3 to TRBJ1-2, with D maybe TRBD1 (5 bases). The germline V gene encodes CDR1 SGHTA and CDR2 FQGTGA. Trimming took off 1 base at V and 7 bases at J, with 13 bases between the two ends. There are 14 residues in the CDR3. The CDR3 nucleotides read TGTGCCAGCAGCTTAATGGGGGGGATGAGTGGCTACACCTTC. It is translated as CASSLMGGMSGYTF.

The rearrangement uses TRBV10-2 and TRBJ1-4, with D perhaps matching TRBD1 (5 bases). The V gene lost 6 bases and the J gene lost 6 bases, with 14 bases spanning the gap. Germline V gene sequence: CDR1 WSHSY, CDR2 SAAADI. The CDR3 has 14 residues. The DNA for the CDR3 is TGCGCCAGCAGGTACCAGGAAGGGGATGAAAAACTGTTTTTT. It is translated as CASRYQEGDEKLFF.

The rearrangement uses TRBV15 and TRBJ2-1; 7 nucleotides match TRBD1. Germline assignment: CDR1 LNHNV and CDR2 YYDKDF (reference sequence). This CDR3 has 15 residues. Trimming removed 0 bases from V and 7 bases from J; junction bases left unmatched: 6. The CDR3 bases are TGTGCCACCAGCAGAGATTACAGGGGCGGGAATGAGCAGTTCTTC. Protein: CATSRDYRGGNEQFF.

This chain connects TRBV15 to TRBJ1-1; D perhaps matches TRBD1 (5 bases). Germline CDR1 and CDR2: LNHNV and YYDKDF (reference sequence). V lost 0 bases, J lost 8 bases, and 13 bases lay in between. This CDR3 has 14 amino acids. CDR3 in DNA: TGTGCCACCAGCAGAGATAGAGGCGACAGCGAAGCTTTCTTT. Protein: CATSRDRGDSEAFF.

V gene TRBV9 combines with J gene TRBJ2-3, with D perhaps matching TRBD2 (7 bases). V was trimmed by 4 bases and J by 1 base, leaving 16 bases between them. The germline gives CDR1 SGDLS, CDR2 YYNGEE. This CDR3 is 16 amino acids long. This CDR3 is CASSQIRGGGTDTQYF. CDR3 in DNA: TGTGCCAGCAGCCAAATTAGGGGGGGAGGCACAGATACGCAGTATTTT.

The genes are TRBV5-4 and TRBJ2-1, with 7 bases lining up with TRBD2. CDR1 and CDR2 from the germline V gene are SGHNT and YYREEE (reference sequence). The trim removed 3 bases at V and 2 bases at J, leaving 5 bases unmatched. This CDR3 spans 15 amino acids. The CDR3 is CASSSLGGAYNEQFF. CDR3 nucleotides: TGTGCCAGCAGCTCCCTGGGGGGGGCCTACAATGAGCAGTTCTTC. Full variable domain (missing parts from reference TRBV5-4 and TRBJ2-1): ETGVTQSPTHLIKTRGQQVTLRCSSQSGHNTVSWYQQALGQGPQFIFQYYREEENGRGNFPPRFSGLQFPNYSSELNVNALELDDSALYLCASSSLGGAYNEQFFGPGTRLTVL.

The genes are TRBV9 and TRBJ1-2, with a possible D match to TRBD1 (6 bases). This CDR3 contains 13 residues. Looked up from germline, CDR1 is SGDLS and CDR2 is YYNGEE. The ends were cut back, 4 bases at V and 2 bases at J, with 9 bases in the middle. In DNA form, the CDR3 reads TGTGCCAGCAGCCGACAGGCGAACTATGGCTACACCTTC. Protein: CASSRQANYGYTF.

V gene TRBV18 combines with J gene TRBJ2-5, with 11 bases matching TRBD2. This CDR3 contains 15 residues. V shed 6 bases, J shed 7 bases, and the junction held 10 bases outside the gene matches. The germline CDR1 and CDR2 sequences are KGHSH and LQKENI. The CDR3 DNA reads as TGTGCCAGCTCCCTCTCAGGACTAGCGGGCGTGACCCAGTACTTC. Translation: CASSLSGLAGVTQYF.

The chain joins TRBV28 to TRBJ2-2, with TRBD1 matching over 9 bases. Germline assignment: CDR1 MDHEN and CDR2 SYDVKM. With V trimmed by 5 bases and J by 6 bases, 7 bases remained unmatched. This CDR3 is built from 15 residues. Written as DNA, the CDR3 is TGTGCCAGCAGTCAACCTCGGACAGGGGCCGGGGAGCTGTTTTTT. The encoded protein is CASSQPRTGAGELFF. Complete variable domain (other parts from reference TRBV28 and TRBJ2-2): DVKVTQSSRYLVKRTGEKVFLECVQDMDHENMFWYRQDPGLGLRLIYFSYDVKMKEKGDIPEGYSVSREKKERFSLILESASTNQTSMYLCASSQPRTGAGELFFGEGSRLTVL.

The rearrangement links TRBV19 to TRBJ2-7; tentative D call: TRBD2 (6 bases). V lost 2 bases and J 4 bases, leaving 12 bases between the germline ends. The CDR3 spans 14 residues. Germline V gene lookup returns CDR1 LNHDA and CDR2 SQIVND (reference sequence). The DNA for the CDR3 is TGTGCCAGTAGTATACCCGGAGGGGTGTACGAGCAGTACTTC. Protein sequence: CASSIPGGVYEQYF. The full variable domain, with the rest looked up from reference TRBV19 and TRBJ2-7, is DGGITQSPKYLFRKEGQNVTLSCEQNLNHDAMYWYRQDPGQGLRLIYYSQIVNDFQKGDIAEGYSVSREKKESFPLTVTSAQKNPTAFYLCASSIPGGVYEQYFGPGTRLTVT.

The V gene is TRBV7-2, the J gene TRBJ2-7; 9 nucleotides align to TRBD2. After removal of 6 bases from V and 5 bases from J, the junction contained 11 bases not matched to a gene. This CDR3 is built from 15 residues. CDR1 is SGHTA and CDR2 is FQGNSA in the germline V gene. CDR3 coding DNA: TGTGCCAGCAGGTCTAGCGGGGCAGCACCACACGAGCAGTACTTC. It translates to CASRSSGAAPHEQYF.

The chain carries TRBV5-1 and TRBJ2-5; D might be TRBD1 (6 bases). The closer fit of TRBJ2-7 to the DNA end suggests the J call may be wrong. This CDR3 spans 16 amino acids. Germline CDR1 reads SGHRS; CDR2 reads YFSETQ. The DNA of the CDR3 is TGCGCCAGCAGCCTTACCCCTGAACAGGGTTCCTACGAGCAGTACTTC. It codes for CASSLTPEQGSYEQYF.

The V call is TRBV28, the J call TRBJ2-2; D perhaps matches TRBD1 (6 bases). V shed 1 base and J shed 0 bases, with 9 bases lying between them. Germline assignment: CDR1 MDHEN and CDR2 SYDVKM. This CDR3 is 16 amino acids long. The CDR3 spells CASSLSGAANTGELFF. The CDR3 coding sequence is TGTGCCAGCAGTTTATCAGGGGCCGCGAACACCGGGGAGCTGTTTTTT.

This clone showed up just once. The chain is built from TRBV19 and TRBJ1-3; 7 bases match TRBD1. Germline CDR1 is LNHDA and CDR2 is SQIVND (reference sequence). The CDR3 spans 14 residues. J gave up 2 bases and V 8 bases, and 6 bases lay outside the gene matches. CDR3 in amino acids: CASLNRGPGNTIYF. The CDR3 DNA sequence: TGTGCCAGTTTGAACAGGGGACCTGGAAACACCATATATTTT.